This TCR beta chain was recovered during a study of technical replicates of blood from a handful of donors. With V trimmed by 7 bases and J by 2 bases, 6 bases remained unmatched. Germline lookup yields CDR1 MNHEY and CDR2 SVGAGI. The CDR3 spans 14 residues. The assay was immunoSEQ multiplex PCR, and TCRdb's table has in-frame clones only and misses some. The table lists over 90,000 clones, roughly 96% of them singletons. Sequencing used T cells isolated from PBMCs. The chain employs TRBV6-5 and TRBJ2-3; the match to TRBD1 covers 7 bases. The source of this sequence is a human donor in good health. The CDR3 protein is CASTETGYTDTQYF. CDR3 nucleotides: TGTGCCAGCACCGAGACAGGGTACACAGATACGCAGTATTTT.